This T cell receptor beta chain was captured by sequencing in a study of beta chain features in type 1 diabetes. About the study: Cell yields, age and gender were similar between patients and healthy donors.

The whole isolated RNA underwent reverse transcription, so sequencing captured expressed TCRB transcripts. Approximately 3.5 million reads per sample on average were obtained from naive, central memory and regulatory T cell samples. Here immunoSEQ multiplex PCR was the method, and the copy in TCRdb shows in-frame clones only, minus some. The data contain about 41,000 clones, approximately 62% of them singletons. Sorting based on CD45RO/CCR7/CD25/CD127/CD95/CD27 separated CD4+ naive, central memory, regulatory and stem cell-like memory cells. This clone occurred a few times. The antigen remains unidentified. Germline lookup yields CDR1 SQVTM and CDR2 ANQGSEA. CDR3 length: 12 amino acids. V lost 4 bases and J 1 base, leaving 7 bases between the germline ends. Regarding the study as a whole: Moderate but significant shortening of TCRB CDR3s was recorded in all four CD4+ subsets from Type 1 diabetes patients. Over-representation of high TCR-expressing cells was a possible consequence of cDNA sequencing.

V gene TRBV29-1 combines with J gene TRBJ2-5; D is perhaps TRBD1 (5 bases). The sequence was collected from a man aged 25 to 40 with type 1 diabetes. Some clones in this sample may be carry-over from other donors' samples. The sequenced sample was Tregs from blood. The CDR3 protein is CSVVRGQETQYF. CDR3 nucleotides: TGCAGCGTTGTAAGGGGCCAAGAGACCCAGTACTTC.